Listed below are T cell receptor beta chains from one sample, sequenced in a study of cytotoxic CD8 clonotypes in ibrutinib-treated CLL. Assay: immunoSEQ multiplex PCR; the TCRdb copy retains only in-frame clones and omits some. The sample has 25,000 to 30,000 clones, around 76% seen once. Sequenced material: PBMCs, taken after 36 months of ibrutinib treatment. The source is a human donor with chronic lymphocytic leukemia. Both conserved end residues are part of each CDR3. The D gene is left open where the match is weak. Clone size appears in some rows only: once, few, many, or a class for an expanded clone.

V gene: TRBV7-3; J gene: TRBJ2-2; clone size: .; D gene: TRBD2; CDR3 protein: CASSSLAGATGELFF; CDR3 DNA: TGTGCCAGCAGCTCACTAGCGGGGGCTACCGGGGAGCTGTTTTTT
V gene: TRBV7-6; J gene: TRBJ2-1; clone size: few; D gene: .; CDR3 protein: CASSPGSLYNEQFF; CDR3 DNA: TGTGCCAGCAGCCCAGGGAGTCTGTACAATGAGCAGTTCTTC
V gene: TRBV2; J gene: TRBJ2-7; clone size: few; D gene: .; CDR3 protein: CASRTGTLTYEQYF; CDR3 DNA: TGTGCCAGCAGGACCGGGACTCTAACCTACGAGCAGTACTTC
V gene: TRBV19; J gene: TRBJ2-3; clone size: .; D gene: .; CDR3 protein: CASRNRWGDVTDTQYF; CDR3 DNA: TGTGCCAGTAGAAACAGGTGGGGGGACGTCACAGATACGCAGTATTTT
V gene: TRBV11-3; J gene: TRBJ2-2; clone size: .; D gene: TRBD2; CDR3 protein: CASSIAGGLTGELFF; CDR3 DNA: TGTGCCAGCAGCATAGCGGGGGGGCTGACCGGGGAGCTGTTTTTT
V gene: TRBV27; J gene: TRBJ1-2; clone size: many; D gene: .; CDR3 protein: CASSLNPEYGYTF; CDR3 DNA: TGTGCCAGCAGTTTAAACCCAGAGTATGGCTACACCTTC
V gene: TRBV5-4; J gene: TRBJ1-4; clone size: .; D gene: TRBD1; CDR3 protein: CASSSRTGTANEKLFF; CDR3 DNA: TGTGCCAGCAGTTCCCGGACAGGGACAGCGAATGAAAAACTGTTTTTT
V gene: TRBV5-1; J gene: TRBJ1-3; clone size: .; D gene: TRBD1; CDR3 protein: CASTQGAGNTIYF; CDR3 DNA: TGCGCCAGCACCCAGGGGGCCGGAAACACCATATATTTT
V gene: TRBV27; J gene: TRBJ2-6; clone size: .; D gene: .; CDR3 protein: CASRPVLLKANVLTF; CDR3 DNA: TGTGCCAGCAGGCCAGTGCTGCTGAAGGCCAACGTCCTGACTTTC
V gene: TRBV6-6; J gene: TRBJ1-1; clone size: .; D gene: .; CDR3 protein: CASRSWRRPSEAFF; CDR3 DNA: TGTGCCAGCAGATCCTGGCGTCGACCCTCAGAAGCTTTCTTT
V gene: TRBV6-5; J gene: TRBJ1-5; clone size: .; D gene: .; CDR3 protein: CASSPGQTSNQPQHF; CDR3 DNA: TGTGCCAGCAGTCCTGGACAGACGAGCAATCAGCCCCAGCATTTT
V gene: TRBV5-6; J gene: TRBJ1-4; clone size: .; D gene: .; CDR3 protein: CASSLGRIEKLFF; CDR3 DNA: TGTGCCAGCAGCTTGGGGCGGATTGAAAAACTGTTTTTT
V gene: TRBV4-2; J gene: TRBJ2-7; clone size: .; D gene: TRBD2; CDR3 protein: CASSQERGGSYEQYF; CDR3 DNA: TGTGCCAGCAGCCAAGAACGGGGGGGCTCGTACGAGCAGTACTTC
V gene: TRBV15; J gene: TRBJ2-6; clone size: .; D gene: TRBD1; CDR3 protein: CATSRAPQGFGANVLTF; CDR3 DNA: TGTGCCACCAGCAGAGCTCCACAGGGGTTTGGGGCCAACGTCCTGACTTTC
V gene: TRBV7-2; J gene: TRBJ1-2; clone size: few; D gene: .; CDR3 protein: CASSLEGTHRFGYTF; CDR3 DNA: TGTGCCAGCAGCTTAGAGGGCACACATAGATTTGGCTACACCTTC
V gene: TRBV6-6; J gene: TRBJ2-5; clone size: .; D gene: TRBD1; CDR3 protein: CASRRDRAKEQYF; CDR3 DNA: TGTGCCAGCAGGCGGGACAGGGCGAAAGAGCAGTACTTC
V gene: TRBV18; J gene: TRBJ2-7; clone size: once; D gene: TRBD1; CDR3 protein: CASSPLPGTGISYEQYF; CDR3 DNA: TGTGCCAGCTCACCACTTCCCGGGACAGGGATTTCCTACGAGCAGTACTTC